The clone carrying this TCR beta chain was counted at least ten times. What it binds is unknown. V dropped 0 bases and J dropped 2; count of bases not matched to a gene: 3. Germline V gene lookup returns CDR1 SGHRS and CDR2 YFSETQ. The CDR3 totals 15 residues. The template was RNA from unsorted bulk tissue. This non-tumor lung sample came from over 3 cm beyond the tumor edge. Newly diagnosed lung cancer patients had thoracic surgery in China, August–late 2014, without prior chemotherapy. This entry comes from a study of tumor and adjacent non-tumor tissue in lung cancer. Across the study: Each sample yielded a few million productive TCRbeta reads on average. Study-level points and caveats: In normal lung, the top 100 clones were significantly more dominant than in tumor.

A modified ARM-PCR protocol with three rounds of nested PCR amplified TCRbeta. MiXCR, run by TCRdb on the multiplex PCR reads, gives a single entry per CDR3 protein. The sample gives 40,000 to 45,000 distinct CDR3 sequences, 60% of which show up once; 45% to 55% is in the top ten. The genes are TRBV5-1 and TRBJ2-7; 9 positions match TRBD1. This clonotype originated in a man in his fifties with non-small cell lung cancer. The sample consisted of distant non-tumor lung tissue. CDR3 in amino acids: CASSLGGTGPYEQYF. CDR3 DNA: TGCGCCAGCAGCTTGGGTGGGACAGGGCCCTACGAGCAGTACTTC.